The source of this T cell receptor beta chain is a study of blood T cell repertoires in COVID-19. Study overall: There were acute and convalescent COVID-19 samples, and they came from the United States, Italy and Spain.

With respect to this clone: The sample holds other DNA sequences that translate to the same CDR3.

Authors' methods: From reference gene primer amplification, estimates of nucleated cell counts were derived. Some clones are missing from TCRdb's copy, which holds only in-frame ones; the method was immunoSEQ multiplex PCR. Clonal size and the V and J genes are those of that table, whereas D and trimming came from the DNA. The sample yields hundreds of thousands of clones, about nine tenths seen once. Germline-derived CDR1 and CDR2 are SGHRS and YFSETQ. This CDR3 comprises 13 residues. V was cut by 2 bases and J by 4 bases, with 9 bases left in between. Source material: peripheral blood. This rearrangement joins TRBV5-1 to TRBJ1-2, with a possible D match to TRBD1 (6 bases). The receptor's source is a woman in her twenties or thirties with COVID-19, enrolled during active disease. CDR3 sequence (DNA): TGCGCCAGCAGCTTAGGACAGAGCTATGGCTACACCTTC. Its translation is CASSLGQSYGYTF.